These 24 T cell receptor beta chains were all obtained from the same sample, sequenced in a study of lymphopenia after photon versus proton radiotherapy. Repertoires were generated with immunoSEQ multiplex PCR, while TCRdb's copy carries only in-frame clones and drops some. The sample shows 150,000 to 200,000 clones, less than 90% of them seen only once. The sample here was peripheral blood, taken from a patient treated with photon-based radiotherapy. The receptor source for this set is a man between 45 and 60 years old with gastric cancer.

V usage is TRBV27 and J usage is TRBJ1-4; 7 bases map to TRBD1. Germline CDR1 MNHEY, CDR2 SMNVEV (reference sequence). The V gene end was trimmed by 6 bases and the J gene end by 8 bases; junction bases not matched to a gene: 9. The CDR3 covers 14 residues. DNA of the CDR3: TGTGCCAGCAGCGCAGGGGGAGTTGGGGAAAAACTGTTTTTT. Translated: CASSAGGVGEKLFF.

The CDR3 coding sequence is TGTGCCAGCAGCCCCGGGCTATCGGGGGCCAGCACAGATACGCAGTATTTT. It encodes CASSPGLSGASTDTQYF. The gene calls are TRBV7-9 and TRBJ2-3; D might be TRBD1 or TRBD2, each matching 6 bases. CDR1 is SEHNR, CDR2 FQNEAQ, per germline (reference sequence). V gave up 5 bases and J gave up 0 bases, with 18 bases separating them. This CDR3 spans 17 amino acids.

The V and J genes are TRBV10-3 and TRBJ2-7, with D tentatively TRBD2 (6 bases). The CDR3 covers 12 residues. CDR1 and CDR2 from the germline V gene are ENHRY and SYGVKD. Trimming shortened V by 2 bases and J by 4 bases, and 6 bases separated the two germline ends. This chain's CDR3 is CAISESGYEQYF. The CDR3 DNA is TGTGCCATCAGTGAGAGCGGGTACGAGCAGTACTTC.

This chain links TRBV4-2 with TRBJ2-7; TRBD2 agrees at 7 bases. Germline trimming cut 0 bases from V and 3 bases from J; bases unmatched to any gene: 2. CDR3 size: 14 residues. Germline V gene sequence: CDR1 LGHNA, CDR2 YNFKEQ. The DNA of the CDR3 is TGTGCCAGCAGCCAAGAGGCGGGAGACTACGAGCAGTACTTC. Its translation is CASSQEAGDYEQYF.

The chain combines TRBV7-2 with TRBJ2-2; no definite D call. The germline gives CDR1 SGHTA, CDR2 FQGNSA. CDR3 length: 13 residues. With 5 bases removed from V and 2 bases from J, the gap between germline ends came to 6 bases. The CDR3 nucleotides read TGTGCCAGCAGCCCGCGAAACACCGGGGAGCTGTTTTTT. Translation: CASSPRNTGELFF.

The genes are TRBV5-1 and TRBJ2-7; 10 nucleotides line up with TRBD2. CDR3 size: 15 residues. V lost 2 bases to trimming and J lost 7 bases; unmatched junction nucleotides: 9. The germline gives CDR1 SGHRS, CDR2 YFSETQ. This CDR3 is CASSFQREGRGEQYF. The CDR3 nucleotides read TGCGCCAGCAGCTTTCAGCGGGAGGGCCGAGGGGAGCAGTACTTC.

This clone was recorded only once. V usage is TRBV30 and J usage is TRBJ2-5, with TRBD1 matching 9 bases. V lost 1 base and J lost 3; bases outside the gene matches: 3. The CDR3 sequence is 14 residues long. The germline gives CDR1 GTSNPN, CDR2 SVGIG (reference sequence). CDR3 residues: CAWSAGTGKETQYF. Written as DNA, the CDR3 is TGTGCCTGGAGTGCCGGGACAGGGAAAGAGACCCAGTACTTC.

The chain employs TRBV19 and TRBJ1-4; TRBD1 aligns across 7 bases. Germline CDR1 reads LNHDA; CDR2 reads SQIVND (reference sequence). The length of the CDR3 is 15 residues. V was pared by 2 bases and J by 14 bases, with 14 bases of the junction left unmatched. This CDR3 reads CASSIQTGSAGQLFF. CDR3 nucleotide sequence: TGTGCCAGTAGTATACAGACAGGGAGCGCCGGGCAGCTGTTTTTT. Complete variable domain (other parts from reference TRBV19 and TRBJ1-4): DGGITQSPKYLFRKEGQNVTLSCEQNLNHDAMYWYRQDPGQGLRLIYYSQIVNDFQKGDIAEGYSVSREKKESFPLTVTSAQKNPTAFYLCASSIQTGSAGQLFFGSGTQLSVL.

J is TRBJ2-6 and V is TRBV19; no clear D gene. With 6 bases removed from V and 0 bases from J, the gap between germline ends came to 3 bases. The CDR3 runs 13 residues. Germline lookup yields CDR1 LNHDA and CDR2 SQIVND (reference sequence). The CDR3 nucleotides read TGTGCCAGTAGGGACTCTGGGGCCAACGTCCTGACTTTC. Its protein product is CASRDSGANVLTF. The whole variable domain, filled in from reference TRBV19 and TRBJ2-6, reads DGGITQSPKYLFRKEGQNVTLSCEQNLNHDAMYWYRQDPGQGLRLIYYSQIVNDFQKGDIAEGYSVSREKKESFPLTVTSAQKNPTAFYLCASRDSGANVLTFGAGSRLTVL.

This chain links TRBV29-1 with TRBJ2-3; D is ambiguous. V shed 7 bases and J shed 0 bases, with 14 bases lying between them. There are 14 residues in the CDR3. Germline CDR1 SQVTM, CDR2 ANQGSEA. The CDR3 DNA follows: TGCAGCGCTGGAAACCATGCTAGCACAGATACGCAGTATTTT. The encoded protein is CSAGNHASTDTQYF.

The chain recombines TRBV28 with TRBJ1-2, with TRBD1 identical over 7 bases. The CDR3 has 14 amino acids. The V and J ends lost 6 bases and 3 bases, in that order; junction bases with no gene match: 7. In germline, CDR1 is MDHEN, CDR2 SYDVKM. The CDR3 loop is CASSEGGQYYGYTF. The CDR3 coding sequence is TGTGCCAGCAGCGAAGGGGGACAGTACTATGGCTACACCTTC.

The chain couples TRBV7-2 to TRBJ2-7; 9 bases match TRBD1. The CDR3 covers 13 residues. Germline CDR1 and CDR2: SGHTA and FQGNSA. With 5 bases clipped from V and 2 bases from J, the junction kept 1 base outside the gene matches. CDR3 nucleotide sequence: TGTGCCAGCAGCCGGGACAGGGCCTACGAGCAGTACTTC. This encodes CASSRDRAYEQYF.

This rearrangement joins TRBV7-9 to TRBJ1-4; D is perhaps TRBD1 (6 bases). The CDR3 covers 14 residues. CDR1 is SEHNR, CDR2 FQNEAQ, per germline (reference sequence). V shed 5 bases and J shed 8 bases, with 15 bases lying between them. The CDR3 region is CASSNTGLGEKLFF. The CDR3 region has the DNA TGTGCCAGCAGCAACACAGGGCTCGGAGAAAAACTGTTTTTT.

The chain employs TRBV6-1 and TRBJ2-7; the D gene is possibly TRBD2 (5 bases). Germline-derived CDR1 and CDR2 are MNHNS and SASEGT. Trimming removed 1 base from V and 2 bases from J, with 12 bases in between. The CDR3 has 15 residues. In nucleotides, the CDR3 is TGTGCCAGCAGTGAAGTGGGCGGGCGGACCTACGAGCAGTACTTC. This encodes CASSEVGGRTYEQYF.

V is TRBV10-3 and J is TRBJ1-5; 10 bases match TRBD1. Germline CDR1 and CDR2: ENHRY and SYGVKD. This CDR3 spans 15 amino acids. The V gene end was trimmed by 6 bases and the J gene end by 3 bases; junction bases not matched to a gene: 5. The CDR3 DNA is TGTGCCATCAGAGCGGACAGGGGGAACAATCAGCCCCAGCATTTT. It encodes CAIRADRGNNQPQHF.

As DNA, the CDR3 is TGTGCCAGCAGCTCAATTAGCGGGACCCGGCAAAATGAGCAGTTCTTC. Translation gives CASSSISGTRQNEQFF. The chain carries TRBV5-8 and TRBJ2-1; 8 positions agree with TRBD2. The CDR3 contains 16 residues. Germline CDR1 is SGHTS and CDR2 is YDEGEE. V trimming: 3 bases; J trimming: 7 bases; junction bases outside the gene matches: 12. The complete variable domain, with remaining parts taken from reference TRBV5-8 and TRBJ2-1, reads EAGVTQSPTHLIKTRGQQATLRCSPISGHTSVYWYQQALGLGLQFLLWYDEGEERNRGNFPPRFSGRQFPNYSSELNVNALELEDSALYLCASSSISGTRQNEQFFGPGTRLTVL.

The rearrangement links TRBV5-5 to TRBJ1-2; D may be TRBD1 (6 bases). Trimming took off 0 bases at V and 6 bases at J, with 12 bases between the two ends. Germline CDR1 and CDR2: SGHKS and YYEKEE (reference sequence). The CDR3 sequence is 14 residues long. CDR3 amino acids: CASSLAQGKDGYTF. The DNA of the CDR3 is TGTGCCAGCAGCTTGGCTCAGGGGAAGGATGGCTACACCTTC.

The V and J genes are TRBV5-6 and TRBJ2-5, with no clear D. The CDR3 covers 15 residues. Germline CDR1 and CDR2: SGHDT and YYEEEE. Trimming left V 4 bases short and J 3 bases short, with 16 bases between. The DNA for the CDR3 is TGTGCCAGCAGCCCCCGGTTCAGTAGAAAAGAGACCCAGTACTTC. Amino acid sequence: CASSPRFSRKETQYF.

This chain links TRBV7-9 with TRBJ2-7; 7 bases fit TRBD1. V shed 3 bases, J shed 5 bases, and the junction held 10 bases outside the gene matches. The CDR3 totals 15 residues. Germline CDR1 and CDR2: SEHNR and FQNEAQ (reference sequence). CDR3 sequence reads: CASSFTGVSRNEQYF. In DNA, the CDR3 is TGTGCCAGCAGCTTCACAGGGGTTAGTCGCAACGAGCAGTACTTC.

The chain links TRBV7-2 to TRBJ2-1, with D tentatively TRBD2 (6 bases). With 9 bases removed from V and 7 bases from J, the gap between germline ends came to 13 bases. The CDR3 sequence is 12 residues long. The germline V gene encodes CDR1 SGHTA and CDR2 FQGNSA. CDR3 amino acids: CASKGRSNEQFF. CDR3 bases: TGTGCCAGTAAAGGGAGGTCAAATGAGCAGTTCTTC.

The chain links TRBV5-5 to TRBJ2-3; no reliable D call. CDR3 size: 15 residues. Looked up from germline, CDR1 is SGHKS and CDR2 is YYEKEE (reference sequence). The V end was cut by 2 bases, the J end by 3 bases, with 13 bases between. CDR3 residues: CASSFVWFRTDTQYF. The CDR3 coding sequence is TGTGCCAGCAGCTTTGTATGGTTCCGTACAGATACGCAGTATTTT. Supplemented by reference TRBV5-5 and TRBJ2-3, the full variable domain reads DAGVTQSPTHLIKTRGQQVTLRCSPISGHKSVSWYQQVLGQGPQFIFQYYEKEERGRGNFPDRFSARQFPNYSSELNVNALLLGDSALYLCASSFVWFRTDTQYFGPGTRLTVL.

V gene TRBV5-5 combines with J gene TRBJ2-7; no definite D call. Germline CDR1 is SGHKS and CDR2 is YYEKEE (reference sequence). The CDR3 contains 16 residues. V was cut by 2 bases and J by 1 base, with 16 bases left in between. The CDR3 sequence: CASSFRIGVGSYEQYF. The CDR3 DNA is TGTGCCAGCAGCTTTAGGATCGGAGTAGGTTCCTACGAGCAGTACTTC.

This clone was picked up one time. Other DNA sequences in the sample encode the same CDR3. The chain combines TRBV28 with TRBJ1-3; 7 bases map to TRBD1. There are 15 residues in the CDR3. In germline, CDR1 is MDHEN, CDR2 SYDVKM. V lost 3 bases and J lost 1; bases outside the gene matches: 3. The CDR3 sequence: CASSFGTASGNTIYF. For the CDR3, the DNA is TGTGCCAGCAGTTTTGGGACAGCTTCTGGAAACACCATATATTTT.

V is TRBV1 and J is TRBJ2-1; TRBD2 was called by the table and not checked on the DNA. TRBV1 is classified as a pseudogene. CDR3 length equals 16 residues. The CDR3 sequence is CASSQGPGGSYNEQFF. The CDR3 DNA follows: TGCGCCAGCAGCCAAGGGCCGGGGGGGTCCTACAATGAGCAGTTCTTC.